This section outlines one T cell receptor beta chain sequence together with its context. Its antigen remains unidentified. The data were taken from a study of beta chain features in type 1 diabetes. Study details: No patient-donor differences in age, gender, total cells or subset yield. Regarding the study as a whole: Insertions were fewer and deletions more numerous at VDJ junctions in type 1 diabetes patients. Naive, central memory and Treg TCRB repertoires appeared more alike in patients than in healthy donors.

Germline V CDR1 and CDR2: SGHAT, FQNNGV. V gave up 5 bases and J gave up 4 bases, with 17 bases separating them. The CDR3 runs to 15 residues. The entirety of the isolated RNA underwent reverse transcription, so expressed TCRB transcripts were sequenced. Libraries were prepared by immunoSEQ multiplex PCR; TCRdb keeps only in-frame clonotypes and omits some of them. The sample holds under 90,000 clones, around 32% seen once. Cell sorting via CD45RO/CCR7/CD25/CD127/CD95/CD27 was performed to obtain CD4+ naive, central memory, regulatory and stem cell-like memory cells. The clonotype was recovered from a young woman in good health. V usage is TRBV11-2 and J usage is TRBJ2-5, with a tentative D call TRBD2 (6 bases). The sample comprised stem cell memory CD4+ T cells from blood. CDR3 region: CASSPFGSVRETQYF. As DNA, the CDR3 is TGTGCCAGCAGCCCCTTCGGGAGCGTACGAGAGACCCAGTACTTC.